These T cell receptor beta chains were read from a single sample in a study of shared clonotypes between healthy human individuals. The repertoire was sequenced with immunoSEQ multiplex PCR; TCRdb's copy has only in-frame clones and lacks some. The top ten hold roughly 1% of the sample, which has 1.5 million to 2.5 million clones, over 85% seen once. The sequenced sample was naive CD8+ T cells sorted from blood. These receptors originate from a man aged 18 to 30 in good health. The CDR3 runs from the conserved cysteine through the conserved F or W. A D gene is named only where the DNA matches it firmly. Clone size is given for some rows only: seen once, a few or many times, or a class if the clone is expanded.

>TRBJ2-2|.|TRBV13|TRBD1
CASSSRGPTGELFF
TGTGCCAGCAGCTCCAGGGGGCCCACCGGGGAGCTGTTTTTT
>TRBJ1-2|.|TRBV2|TRBD1
CASTRTGDGYTF
TGTGCCAGCACCCGGACAGGGGATGGCTACACCTTC
>TRBJ2-2|.|TRBV5-4|.
CASQRNTGELFF
TGTGCCAGCCAGCGGAACACCGGGGAGCTGTTTTTT
>TRBJ2-7|.|TRBV6-6|TRBD1
CASTAGDRVFHEQYF
TGTGCCAGCACCGCGGGGGACAGGGTATTCCACGAGCAGTACTTC
>TRBJ2-7|.|TRBV19|TRBD1
CASSTQDRGAYEQYF
TGTGCCAGTAGTACCCAGGACAGGGGGGCCTACGAGCAGTACTTC
>TRBJ2-5|.|TRBV2|.
CASSEFLETQYF
TGTGCCAGCAGTGAATTTCTGGAGACCCAGTACTTC
>TRBJ2-1|.|TRBV7-2|TRBD2
CASSISGNGNEQFF
TGTGCCAGCAGCATTAGCGGGAACGGGAATGAGCAGTTCTTC
>TRBJ2-7|.|TRBV27|TRBD2
CASSEAGGLEQYF
TGTGCCAGCAGCGAAGCGGGAGGACTCGAGCAGTACTTC
>TRBJ1-5|few|TRBV27|.
CASSPINQPQHF
TGTGCCAGCAGCCCGATCAATCAGCCCCAGCATTTT
>TRBJ2-2|.|TRBV7-9|.
CASSLKADTSNTGELFF
TGTGCCAGCAGCCTAAAGGCTGACACCTCGAACACCGGGGAGCTGTTTTTT
>TRBJ1-2|once|TRBV27|.
CASSSRGDGYTF
TGTGCCAGCAGTTCCCGGGGGGACGGCTACACCTTC
>TRBJ2-7|.|TRBV6-1|TRBD2
CASSEAGTKLLSSYEQYF
TGTGCCAGCAGTGAAGCGGGGACTAAACTCCTTAGCTCCTACGAGCAGTACTTC
>TRBJ1-2|.|TRBV4-2|.
CASSPLTGNYGYTF
TGTGCCAGCAGCCCGCTTACAGGGAACTATGGCTACACCTTC
>TRBJ2-1|.|TRBV5-8|TRBD1
CASSGRDRADNEQFF
TGTGCCAGCAGCGGACGGGACAGGGCGGACAATGAGCAGTTCTTC
>TRBJ2-3|.|TRBV5-5|.
CASSWDLPDTQYF
TGTGCCAGCAGCTGGGACCTACCCGATACGCAGTATTTT
>TRBJ2-1|.|TRBV6-6|.
CASTDPTESSYNEQFF
TGTGCCAGCACCGACCCGACAGAGAGCTCCTACAATGAGCAGTTCTTC
>TRBJ1-6|.|TRBV4-1|TRBD1
CASSQDRTGSLPLHF
TGCGCCAGCAGCCAAGATAGGACAGGGTCTTTACCCCTCCACTTT
>TRBJ2-2|.|TRBV10-2|.
CASRDSVYTGELFF
TGCGCCAGCAGAGATAGCGTTTACACCGGGGAGCTGTTTTTT
>TRBJ2-7|.|TRBV7-9|.
CASSRGPEGLAEQYF
TGTGCCAGCAGCCGTGGCCCAGAGGGCCTCGCCGAGCAGTACTTC
>TRBJ2-3|.|TRBV7-8|.
CASSPPDRTDTQYF
TGTGCCAGCAGCCCCCCCGACCGCACAGATACGCAGTATTTT
>TRBJ2-7|once|TRBV30|.
CAWSVGMRLEVPEQYF
TGTGCCTGGAGTGTAGGGATGCGGCTCGAAGTACCCGAGCAGTACTTC
>TRBJ2-7|.|TRBV4-3|.
CASSQAFAGDYEQYF
TGCGCCAGCAGCCAAGCATTCGCTGGGGACTACGAGCAGTACTTC
>TRBJ2-2|.|TRBV21-1|.
CASSFRDRGLTGELFF
TGTGCCAGCAGCTTCCGGGACAGGGGACTAACCGGGGAGCTGTTTTTT
>TRBJ2-2|.|TRBV19|TRBD2
CASSGRPNTGELFF
TGTGCCAGTAGCGGGAGGCCCAACACCGGGGAGCTGTTTTTT
>TRBJ1-2|few|TRBV16|.
CASSQWGAGYTF
TGTGCCAGCAGCCAATGGGGAGCTGGCTACACCTTC
>TRBJ2-2|once|TRBV28|.
CASSWSGNTGELFF
TGTGCCAGCAGTTGGTCAGGGAACACCGGGGAGCTGTTTTTT
>TRBJ2-7|.|TRBV12-2|.
CASRLGTGESEQYF
TGTGCAAGTCGCCTGGGAACCGGGGAAAGCGAGCAGTACTTC
>TRBJ2-7|.|TRBV27|TRBD1
CASSYLGQGYEQYF
TGTGCCAGCAGTTATTTGGGACAGGGATACGAGCAGTACTTC
>TRBJ2-5|.|TRBV10-3|.
CAISDHRDNQETQYF
TGTGCCATCAGTGATCACCGGGACAACCAAGAGACCCAGTACTTC
>TRBJ1-2|.|TRBV7-9|.
CASSLTESNYGYTF
TGTGCCAGCAGCCTGACAGAGTCTAACTATGGCTACACCTTC
>TRBJ2-7|.|TRBV2|TRBD2
CATLLLAGKAGTNEQYF
TGTGCCACCCTCCTACTAGCGGGAAAAGCAGGGACTAACGAGCAGTACTTC
>TRBJ1-2|.|TRBV2|.
CASIRLANYGYTF
TGTGCCAGCATCCGACTTGCTAACTATGGCTACACCTTC
>TRBJ2-1|.|TRBV15|.
CATSHRARANEQFF
TGTGCCACCAGCCACCGCGCCCGGGCAAATGAGCAGTTCTTC
>TRBJ2-2|few|TRBV6-1|.
CASSHTGELFF
TGTGCCAGCAGTCACACCGGGGAGCTGTTTTTT
>TRBJ2-7|.|TRBV5-1|.
CASSSADESYEQYF
TGCGCCAGCAGCTCGGCGGACGAGTCCTACGAGCAGTACTTC
>TRBJ2-2|.|TRBV30|.
CAWHMGRPNTGELFF
TGTGCCTGGCACATGGGGCGGCCGAACACCGGGGAGCTGTTTTTT
>TRBJ1-1|.|TRBV10-1|.
CASSEDRYTEAFF
TGCGCCAGCAGTGAGGATAGATACACTGAAGCTTTCTTT
>TRBJ2-5|.|TRBV4-3|TRBD2
CASSVSGAGETQYF
TGCGCCAGCAGCGTTAGCGGGGCGGGAGAGACCCAGTACTTC
>TRBJ1-2|once|TRBV13|.
CASSPVGDGYTF
TGTGCCAGCAGCCCAGTAGGCGATGGCTACACCTTC
>TRBJ2-7|.|TRBV6-5|.
CASSYSISTVTYEQYF
TGTGCCAGCAGTTACTCGATATCGACTGTTACCTACGAGCAGTACTTC
>TRBJ1-1|.|TRBV7-6|.
CASSFEGNTEAFF
TGTGCCAGCAGCTTTGAGGGGAACACTGAAGCTTTCTTT
>TRBJ2-2|once|TRBV11-2|.
CASSLFTGQNTGELFF
TGTGCCAGCAGCTTATTTACGGGACAGAACACCGGGGAGCTGTTTTTT
>TRBJ2-7|.|TRBV13|.
CASSPGGGGIYEQYF
TGTGCCAGCAGCCCAGGGGGAGGAGGTATCTACGAGCAGTACTTC
>TRBJ1-4|few|TRBV29-1|.
CSVDSEGRLFF
TGCAGCGTTGACTCTGAGGGTAGACTGTTTTTT
>TRBJ1-2|once|TRBV28|TRBD1
CASSFTGVLSNYGYTF
TGTGCCAGCAGTTTTACAGGGGTCCTTTCTAACTATGGCTACACCTTC